This T cell receptor beta chain came from a study of control samples from healthy donors and cancer patients. Here immunoSEQ multiplex PCR was the method, and the copy in TCRdb shows in-frame clones only, minus some. The table lists about 180,000 clones, nearly 90% of them singletons. The germline V gene has CDR1 MDHEN and CDR2 SYDVKM. V shed 2 bases and J shed 8 bases, with 15 bases lying between them. The CDR3 runs to 14 residues. The source material was blood. The chain uses TRBV28 and TRBJ1-2; D may be TRBD1 (5 bases). This clonotype was obtained from a woman aged 50 to 60 in good health. The CDR3 sequence: CASSLRGIMRGYTF. In DNA, the CDR3 is TGTGCCAGCAGTTTACGGGGGATAATGAGGGGCTACACCTTC.